The sequence of this T cell receptor (beta chain) was determined in a study of OX40 agonist ivuxolimab in advanced cancers. Regarding the research as a whole: The costimulatory receptor OX40 (CD134) was targeted by ivuxolimab, a fully human IgG2 agonistic monoclonal antibody. Intravenous ivuxolimab was administered to patients every 2 weeks at six dose levels: 0.01, 0.1, 0.3, 1.5, 3 and 10 mg/kg. Of the approximately 54 patients in dose escalation, about 20 had hepatocellular carcinoma, approximately 15 had melanoma, 9 had renal cell carcinoma and 9 had head and neck cancer. A male proportion of approximately 83% and a mean age of approximately 62 years, ranging from roughly 20 to 80, were recorded for the dose-escalation cohort. Prior anti-PD-1, anti-PD-L1 or anti-CTLA-4 therapy was permitted, and checkpoint inhibitors had been received by under 50% of dose-escalation patients. Three dose-escalation patients achieved partial responses, one with hepatocellular carcinoma and two with cutaneous melanoma. The point of sequencing TCRbeta in the periphery was to test whether ivuxolimab changed TCR sequence diversity and drove clonal T-cell expansion. The monotherapy dose-escalation portion (N of about 57 patients) of the phase I ivuxolimab trial is reported in the paper. Points the paper makes about the study in general: The antigen specificity of the peripheral T cells that underwent clonal expansion was not determined. At doses of 0.1 to 3.0 mg/kg, clonal expansion of both CD4+ and CD8+ T cells in blood was seen between baseline and week 6. Low levels of normalized T-cell clonal expansion were also shown by some nonresponding patients. Partial responders in the 0.1-3.0 mg/kg groups had among the lowest normalized peripheral clonal expansion, especially among CD8+ T cells. After ivuxolimab, CD8+ T cells had more expanded clones than CD4+ T cells on average.

Genomic DNA was isolated from the sorted cells so that the TCRbeta CDR3 region could be sequenced. TCRbeta CDR3 regions were sequenced using the immunoSEQ Assay. TCRdb took this table from immuneACCESS and kept in-frame rearrangements with V and J called. Such tables lack part of the clones; where checked against another copy, unresolved V genes explain under half of the gap, and the rest is unexplained. A total of 75,000 to 100,000 clones appear in this sample, 70% to 90% of them only once. The ten largest clones capture 1.5% to 2% of the sample. The trial excluded patients who had a history of autoimmune disease or were on systemic immunosuppression. Peripheral blood for TCR sequencing was drawn from every dose cohort at baseline, at cycle 4 day 1 and at cycle 7 day 1. The samples were drawn from a first-in-human, open-label, multicenter phase I dose-escalation trial of ivuxolimab. Adults with locally advanced or metastatic head and neck squamous cell, hepatocellular, melanoma or renal cell carcinoma were enrolled in the trial. Before TCR sequencing, CD4+ and CD8+ T cells were separately sorted from peripheral blood.

Notes on this clone: This receptor's antigen is unknown. No much larger clone exists at a distance of one base, and base qualities are not known.

As encoded in the germline V gene, CDR1 is KGHSH while CDR2 is LQKENI. From cysteine to phenylalanine, the CDR3 is 13 amino acids long. Of all the DNA, just the CDR3 is kept, 39 bases in frame from base 1. At the junction V is shortened by 5 bases and J by 9 bases, with 14 bases in between. The sequences come from CD4+ or CD8+ T cells sorted from blood, collected in a trial of the OX40 agonist ivuxolimab. The V and J segments used are TRBV18 and TRBJ2-1; TRBD2 is a weak D gene call, 6 bases matching. This receptor was taken from an adult with an advanced solid tumor such as melanoma, head and neck, liver or kidney cancer. The bases read TGTGCCAGCTCATCGAGTGGGGGAGGTGAGCAGTTCTTC. It encodes CASSSSGGGEQFF.